This T cell receptor (beta chain) was retrieved from a study of neoadjuvant anti-PD-1 for oral cavity cancer. Study-wide context: Before surgery, most patients got three to four biweekly 3 mg/kg nivolumab doses. Study-wide results and limits: After neoadjuvant nivolumab, PBMC T cell clonality was significantly higher in non-responders than responders.

Time point indicated: after neoadjuvant nivolumab, at surgical resection. Profiling relied on immunoSEQ multiplex PCR, and the TCRdb table lists in-frame clones only, not all of them. This sample has about 9,800 clones; about 67% occur once, and the top ten carry approximately 4.8%. Germline loops: CDR1 MRHNA, CDR2 SNTAGT. Deletions cut 4 bases from V and 0 bases from J, with 13 bases between. This CDR3 has 16 amino acids. In regard to this clone: What it binds is unknown.

The sample in question was PBMCs, obtained after nivolumab (anti-PD-1) treatment. This sequence was found in a person aged 35 to 85 with oral cavity squamous cell carcinoma. This chain links TRBV6-4 with TRBJ2-1, with no clear D. DNA for the CDR3: TGTGCCAGCAGTGCGGTGGGGTTGAGCTCCTACAATGAGCAGTTCTTC. This translates into CASSAVGLSSYNEQFF.